This passage covers 29 T cell receptor beta chains from one sample sequenced in a study of blood T cell repertoires in COVID-19. Method: immunoSEQ multiplex PCR; TCRdb's copy keeps in-frame clones and lacks some. The sample consists of 77,000 or so clones, less than 85% of them appearing once. Sequencing was done on a sample of peripheral blood. The receptor source for this set is a human donor with acute or convalescent COVID-19. The donor label of this sample is uncertain.

Only one count was recorded for this clone. V usage is TRBV5-1 and J usage is TRBJ2-1; 11 bases match TRBD1. The CDR3 extends over 17 amino acids. In germline, CDR1 is SGHRS, CDR2 YFSETQ. V shed 3 bases and J 7 bases; nucleotides not matched to a gene: 12. The CDR3 loop reads CASSYTQTGTGGNEQFF. The CDR3 DNA sequence: TGCGCCAGCAGCTATACACAAACCGGGACAGGGGGAAATGAGCAGTTCTTC. Full variable domain (remainder filled in from reference TRBV5-1 and TRBJ2-1): KAGVTQTPRYLIKTRGQQVTLSCSPISGHRSVSWYQQTPGQGLQFLFEYFSETQRNKGNFPGRFSGRQFSNSRSEMNVSTLELGDSALYLCASSYTQTGTGGNEQFFGPGTRLTVL.

The chain has TRBV2 and TRBJ2-5; 8 bases line up with TRBD1. The CDR3 is 14 residues long. The germline gives CDR1 SNHLY, CDR2 FYNNEI. The junction had 13 bases not matched to a gene; V was cut back by 11 bases and J by 5 bases. The CDR3 DNA is TGTGCCTCTGGTCGGGACAGGAACGGCGAGACCCAGTACTTC. Protein: CASGRDRNGETQYF.

The CDR3 loop reads CATSRGEGGTDTQYF. As DNA, the CDR3 is TGTGCCACCAGCAGAGGGGAGGGCGGGACAGATACGCAGTATTTT. This chain connects TRBV15 to TRBJ2-3; TRBD2 aligns across 7 bases. CDR3 length: 15 residues. The junction had 4 bases not matched to a gene; V was cut back by 1 base and J by 3 bases. Germline CDR1 and CDR2: LNHNV and YYDKDF (reference sequence).

The chain couples TRBV15 to TRBJ2-1; 13 bases map to TRBD2. There are 16 residues in the CDR3. Trimming removed 3 bases from V and 8 bases from J; junction bases left unmatched: 7. Germline loops: CDR1 LNHNV, CDR2 YYDKDF (reference sequence). In DNA form, the CDR3 reads TGTGCCACCAGCAGGGGGACTAGCGGGGTAATACATGAGCAGTTCTTC. This gives the protein CATSRGTSGVIHEQFF.

This chain connects TRBV7-2 to TRBJ1-5, with a tentative D call TRBD1 (6 bases). Germline CDR1 SGHTA, CDR2 FQGNSA. This CDR3 contains 14 residues. With 5 bases removed from V and 0 bases from J, the gap between germline ends came to 8 bases. This CDR3 is CASSEGDSNQPQHF. The CDR3 bases are TGTGCCAGCAGCGAGGGGGATAGCAATCAGCCCCAGCATTTT.

The chain combines TRBV6-5 with TRBJ2-5; D perhaps matches TRBD1 (6 bases). The germline gives CDR1 MNHEY, CDR2 SVGAGI. Trimming took off 10 bases at V and 5 bases at J, with 20 bases between the two ends. The CDR3 extends over 14 amino acids. The CDR3, as DNA: TGTGCCACCCAACAGGGAGATCTACTTGAGACCCAGTACTTC. Translation gives CATQQGDLLETQYF.

The chain combines TRBV11-2 with TRBJ1-2; TRBD1 might be the D (5 bases). Germline V lookup: CDR1 SGHAT, CDR2 FQNNGV. Trimming left V 4 bases short and J 4 bases short, with 16 bases between. The CDR3 contains 15 residues. CDR3 nucleotide sequence: TGTGCCAGCAGCTCCTCGGGCAGGGTGGGCTATGGCTACACCTTC. It yields the protein CASSSSGRVGYGYTF. Variable domain in full (rest from reference TRBV11-2 and TRBJ1-2): EAGVAQSPRYKIIEKRQSVAFWCNPISGHATLYWYQQILGQGPKLLIQFQNNGVVDDSQLPKDRFSAERLKGVDSTLKIQPAKLEDSAVYLCASSSSGRVGYGYTFGSGTRLTVV.

The rearrangement joins TRBV5-1 to TRBJ2-6; 8 nucleotides agree with TRBD1. The trim removed 2 bases at V and 3 bases at J, leaving 10 bases unmatched. From germline, CDR1 is SGHRS and CDR2 YFSETQ. The CDR3 extends over 18 amino acids. DNA of the CDR3: TGCGCCAGCAGCTTTGGTCCCGGACAGGGCGGTGGGGCCAACGTCCTGACTTTC. Amino acid sequence: CASSFGPGQGGGANVLTF.

This rearrangement joins TRBV7-3 to TRBJ2-1; D is ambiguous. This CDR3 has 13 amino acids. Per the germline V gene, CDR1 is SGHTA and CDR2 is FQGTGA. The V end lost 2 bases, the J end lost 11 bases, and 13 bases lay between the germline ends. The CDR3 DNA is TGTGCCAGCAGCTTACTTGGTGGCCGTCAGCAGTTCTTC. This gives the protein CASSLLGGRQQFF.

The chain has TRBV29-1 and TRBJ1-3; 8 nucleotides agree with TRBD1. CDR3 length: 13 amino acids. Losses at the gene ends were 5 bases for V and 3 bases for J; bases not matched to a gene: 3. The germline gives CDR1 SQVTM, CDR2 ANQGSEA. CDR3 region: CSVWTGSGNTIYF. DNA of the CDR3: TGCAGCGTTTGGACAGGGAGTGGAAACACCATATATTTT.

The genes are TRBV4-1 and TRBJ2-5, with D unclear. This CDR3 is 13 amino acids long. Trimming pared 3 bases from V and 3 bases from J, leaving 8 bases between. CDR1 is MGHRA and CDR2 is YSYEKL in the germline V gene. Here the CDR3 reads CASSHRLEETQYF. The CDR3 DNA is TGCGCCAGCAGCCATCGGTTAGAAGAGACCCAGTACTTC.

The J gene is TRBJ1-1, the V gene TRBV24-1; 10 bases agree with TRBD1. Germline V gene lookup returns CDR1 KGHDR and CDR2 SFDVKD. Losses at the gene ends were 4 bases for V and 11 bases for J; bases not matched to a gene: 9. CDR3 size: 14 residues. The CDR3 coding sequence is TGTGCCACCAGTGAAGCCGGGACAGGGGCTAGGGCTTTCTTT. Its translation: CATSEAGTGARAFF.

The chain couples TRBV3-1 (or the pseudogene TRBV3-2) to TRBJ1-2, with D unclear. The CDR3 extends over 15 amino acids. Germline V gene sequence: CDR1 LGHDT, CDR2 YNNKEL (reference sequence). V lost 0 bases and J 0 bases, leaving 8 bases between the germline ends. The CDR3 region is CASSQDAAANYGYTF. The DNA for the CDR3 is TGTGCCAGCAGCCAAGATGCGGCAGCTAACTATGGCTACACCTTC.

The chain recombines TRBV19 with TRBJ2-2, with a possible D match to TRBD1 (5 bases). Germline CDR1 LNHDA, CDR2 SQIVND (reference sequence). The ends were cut back, 0 bases at V and 7 bases at J, with 12 bases in the middle. The CDR3 is 15 amino acids. As DNA, the CDR3 is TGTGCCAGTAGTATAGATGTTGGGGCGGTCGGGGAGCTGTTTTTT. Amino acid sequence: CASSIDVGAVGELFF.

This chain uses TRBV6-5 with TRBJ2-1; 10 bases are a match to TRBD1. Trimming cost V 4 bases and J 7 bases; bases outside gene matches: 1. The CDR3 has 13 amino acids. Germline-derived CDR1 and CDR2 are MNHEY and SVGAGI. CDR3: CASSWDRGNEQFF. CDR3 coding DNA: TGTGCCAGCAGTTGGGACAGGGGAAATGAGCAGTTCTTC.

This clone was recorded once. The chain uses TRBV6-5 and TRBJ2-5; D unclear. Germline CDR1 and CDR2: MNHEY and SVGAGI. With 2 bases removed from V and 5 bases from J, the gap between germline ends came to 3 bases. This CDR3 is 11 amino acids long. The CDR3 DNA is TGTGCCAGCAGTTACCGGGAGACCCAGTACTTC. This gives the protein CASSYRETQYF.

The rearrangement links TRBV7-9 to TRBJ1-4, with 8 bases matching TRBD1. CDR3 size: 15 residues. CDR1 and CDR2 from the germline V gene are SEHNR and FQNEAQ (reference sequence). The V segment lost 7 bases and the J segment 0 bases; nucleotides outside the gene matches: 4. CDR3 amino acids: CASIRTGTTNEKLFF. CDR3 sequence (DNA): TGTGCCAGCATCCGGACAGGGACAACTAATGAAAAACTGTTTTTT.

This chain uses TRBV2 with TRBJ2-7; 10 bases map to TRBD2. With 6 bases clipped from V and 4 bases from J, the junction kept 9 bases outside the gene matches. The CDR3 spans 15 residues. The germline V gene encodes CDR1 SNHLY and CDR2 FYNNEI. CDR3 protein: CASSGLAGAGYEQYF. The CDR3 DNA sequence: TGTGCCAGCAGCGGCCTAGCGGGAGCGGGGTACGAGCAGTACTTC. Looking up the rest from reference TRBV2 and TRBJ2-7 gives the full variable domain: EPEVTQTPSHQVTQMGQEVILRCVPISNHLYFYWYRQILGQKVEFLVSFYNNEISEKSEIFDDQFSVERPDGSNFTLKIRSTKLEDSAMYFCASSGLAGAGYEQYFGPGTRLTVT.

The chain employs TRBV6-7 and TRBJ2-7; the match to TRBD1 covers 10 bases. TRBV6-7 is reported as an ORF; its role is uncertain. The length of the CDR3 is 14 residues. V dropped 4 bases and J dropped 0; count of bases not matched to a gene: 0. CDR3 DNA: TGTGCCAGCAGTTGGACAGGGGGCTCCTACGAGCAGTACGTC. It is translated as CASSWTGGSYEQYV.

The chain is built from TRBV7-2 and TRBJ1-6; 7 bases match TRBD1. Germline values: CDR1 SGHTA, CDR2 FQGNSA. The CDR3 runs 17 residues. With 4 bases clipped from V and 8 bases from J, the junction kept 14 bases outside the gene matches. CDR3 DNA: TGTGCCAGCAGCTCCCAGGCCTCCGGGACAGATTATTCACCCCTCCACTTT. Its translation is CASSSQASGTDYSPLHF.

The J gene is TRBJ1-6, the V gene TRBV28; D ambiguous. The CDR3 runs to 12 residues. The germline V and J ends were trimmed by 7 bases and 6 bases, with 7 bases remaining between them. From germline, CDR1 is MDHEN and CDR2 SYDVKM. CDR3 in DNA: TGTGCCAGCAAAGGACTTAATTCACCCCTCCACTTT. The encoded protein is CASKGLNSPLHF. Complete variable domain (other parts from reference TRBV28 and TRBJ1-6): DVKVTQSSRYLVKRTGEKVFLECVQDMDHENMFWYRQDPGLGLRLIYFSYDVKMKEKGDIPEGYSVSREKKERFSLILESASTNQTSMYLCASKGLNSPLHFGNGTRLTVT.

The gene calls are TRBV7-3 and TRBJ2-6; D is unresolved. In germline, CDR1 is SGHTA, CDR2 FQGTGA. V lost 5 bases and J 2 bases, leaving 10 bases between the germline ends. The CDR3 spans 15 residues. The CDR3 here is CASSQQPPGANVLTF. In DNA, the CDR3 is TGTGCCAGCAGCCAACAGCCTCCTGGGGCCAACGTCCTGACTTTC.

The rearrangement links TRBV9 to TRBJ2-3; D might be TRBD2 (5 bases). V lost 4 bases and J lost 6, with 15 bases in between. Germline V gene lookup returns CDR1 SGDLS and CDR2 YYNGEE. CDR3 length equals 14 residues. CDR3 amino acids: CASSPRLAADTQYF. CDR3 coding DNA: TGTGCCAGCAGCCCACGTCTAGCTGCCGATACGCAGTATTTT.

This chain joins TRBV19 and TRBJ1-3, with unresolved D. Trimming stripped 9 bases from V and 4 bases from J, with 16 bases between. Germline loops: CDR1 LNHDA, CDR2 SQIVND (reference sequence). The length of the CDR3 is 14 residues. CDR3 sequence (DNA): TGTGCCAGCGTGGCCGGGTTGAAAGGAAACACCATATATTTT. Protein product: CASVAGLKGNTIYF. The full variable domain, rest sourced from reference TRBV19 and TRBJ1-3, is DGGITQSPKYLFRKEGQNVTLSCEQNLNHDAMYWYRQDPGQGLRLIYYSQIVNDFQKGDIAEGYSVSREKKESFPLTVTSAQKNPTAFYLCASVAGLKGNTIYFGEGSWLTVV.

The chain carries TRBV3-1 (or the pseudogene TRBV3-2) and TRBJ1-3, with TRBD1 identical over 9 bases. This CDR3 is 16 amino acids long. Germline V gene lookup returns CDR1 LGHDT and CDR2 YNNKEL (reference sequence). With V trimmed by 3 bases and J by 2 bases, 5 bases remained unmatched. The CDR3 protein is CASSQRDRVAGNTIYF. Written as DNA, the CDR3 is TGTGCCAGCAGCCAGCGGGACAGGGTAGCTGGAAACACCATATATTTT.

The chain employs TRBV5-1 and TRBJ2-1; D call uncertain. The germline V and J ends were trimmed by 1 base and 5 bases, with 7 bases remaining between them. Germline V gene lookup returns CDR1 SGHRS and CDR2 YFSETQ. This CDR3 has 13 amino acids. The CDR3 reads CASSLTVDNEQFF. CDR3 sequence (DNA): TGCGCCAGCAGCTTGACAGTCGACAATGAGCAGTTCTTC.

CDR3 residues: CASSRTATNEKLFF. CDR3 DNA: TGTGCCAGCAGCCGGACAGCAACTAATGAAAAACTGTTTTTT. The chain has TRBV11-1 and TRBJ1-4, with D possibly being TRBD1 (6 bases). The CDR3 spans 14 residues. Between the trimmed V and J ends, which lost 5 bases and 0 bases, there was a span of 7 bases. Germline V gene data show CDR1 as SGHAT and CDR2 as FQDESV (reference sequence). Combining the CDR3 with reference TRBV11-1 and TRBJ1-4 gives the whole variable domain EAEVAQSPRYKITEKSQAVAFWCDPISGHATLYWYRQILGQGPELLVQFQDESVVDDSQLPKDRFSAERLKGVDSTLKIQPAELGDSAMYLCASSRTATNEKLFFGSGTQLSVL.

The chain couples TRBV21-1 to TRBJ2-7; TRBD1 was called by the table and not checked on the DNA. TRBV21-1 is a pseudogene segment. CDR3 size: 15 residues. The chain's CDR3 is CASSTGHLASYEQYV. The CDR3 DNA follows: TGTGCCAGCAGCACCGGACATCTCGCGTCCTACGAGCAGTACGTC.

V usage is TRBV30 and J usage is TRBJ1-6, with TRBD1 matching over 7 bases. The J segment lost 6 bases and the V segment lost 3 bases, leaving 17 bases of the junction unmatched. The length of the CDR3 is 18 residues. The germline gives CDR1 GTSNPN, CDR2 SVGIG (reference sequence). CDR3 DNA sequence: TGTGCCTGGAGAGTCGGGACAGCGCTAAAGGGGAGTAATTCACCCCTCCACTTT. Translated: CAWRVGTALKGSNSPLHF.